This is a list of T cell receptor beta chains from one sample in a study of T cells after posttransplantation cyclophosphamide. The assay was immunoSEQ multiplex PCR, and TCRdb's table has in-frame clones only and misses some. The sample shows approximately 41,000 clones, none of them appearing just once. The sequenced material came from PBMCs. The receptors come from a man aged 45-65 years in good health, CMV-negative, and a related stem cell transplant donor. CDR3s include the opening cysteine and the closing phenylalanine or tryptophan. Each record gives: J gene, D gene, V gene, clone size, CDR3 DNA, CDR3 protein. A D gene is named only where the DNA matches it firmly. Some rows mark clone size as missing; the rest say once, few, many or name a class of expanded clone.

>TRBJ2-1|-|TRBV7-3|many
TGTGCCAGCAGCCAGGGACACAGCTCCTACAATGAGCAGTTCTTC
CASSQGHSSYNEQFF
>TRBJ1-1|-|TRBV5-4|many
TGTGCCAGCAGCTTGTGGGGGAGGACGAACACTGAAGCTTTCTTT
CASSLWGRTNTEAFF
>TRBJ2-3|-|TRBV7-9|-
TGTGCCAGCAGCTTAGGACAGCCTAGCACAGATACGCAGTATTTT
CASSLGQPSTDTQYF
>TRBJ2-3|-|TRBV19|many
TGTGCCAGTAGTATAGGACAGATCAGCACAGATACGCAGTATTTT
CASSIGQISTDTQYF
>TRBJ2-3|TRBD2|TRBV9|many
TGTGCCAGCAGCGTATTGGATGAGCGGGGAGCGACAGATACGCAGTATTTT
CASSVLDERGATDTQYF
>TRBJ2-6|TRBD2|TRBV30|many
TGTGCCTGGAGTGGCACTAGCGACTCTGGGGCCAACGTCCTGACTTTC
CAWSGTSDSGANVLTF
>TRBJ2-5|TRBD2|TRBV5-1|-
TGCGCCAGCAGCTTTAGCGGGGGGTTCCAAGGGACCCAGTACTTC
CASSFSGGFQGTQYF
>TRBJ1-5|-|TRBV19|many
TGTGCCAGTAGTATAGACGGGGAAAATCAGCCCCAGCATTTT
CASSIDGENQPQHF
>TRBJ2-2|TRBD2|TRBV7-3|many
TGTGCCAGCAGCTTCAACCAGCGGGGTAACGCCGGGGAGCTGTTTTTT
CASSFNQRGNAGELFF
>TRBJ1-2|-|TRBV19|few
TGTGCCAGTAGTTGGACGGGGGAGTTTGGCTACACCTTC
CASSWTGEFGYTF
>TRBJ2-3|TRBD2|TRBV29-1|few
TGCAGCGTTGAAGCAGGACTAGCGGGGTACACAGATACGCAGTATTTT
CSVEAGLAGYTDTQYF
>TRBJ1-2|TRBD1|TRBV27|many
TGTGCCACCCGGACAGGGGGGCTCTATGGCTACACCTTC
CATRTGGLYGYTF
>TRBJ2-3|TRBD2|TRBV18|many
TGTGCCAGCTCACCTCTAGCGGGGGTGACAGATACGCAGTATTTT
CASSPLAGVTDTQYF
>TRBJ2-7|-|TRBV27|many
TGTGCCAGCAGTCCTCGGCCCAGGGGAAGGTCCTACGAGCAGTACTTC
CASSPRPRGRSYEQYF
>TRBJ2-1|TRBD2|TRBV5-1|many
TGCGCCAGCAGCTTGGGGCGACTAGCGGGAGCCAATGAGCAGTTCTTC
CASSLGRLAGANEQFF
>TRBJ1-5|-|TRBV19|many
TGTGCCAGTGCTGCGGGGGGGGGTCAGCCCCAGCATTTT
CASAAGGGQPQHF
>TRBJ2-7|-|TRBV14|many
TGTGCCAGCAGCCAGTTTAGTCGGTACGAGCAGTACTTC
CASSQFSRYEQYF
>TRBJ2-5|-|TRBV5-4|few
TGTGCCAGCAGCCCGGACAGCCTGAAAGAGACCCAGTACTTC
CASSPDSLKETQYF
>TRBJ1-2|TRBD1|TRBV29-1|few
TGCAGCGTCGGGACAGTCAACTATGGCTACACCTTC
CSVGTVNYGYTF
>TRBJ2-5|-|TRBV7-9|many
TGTGCCAGCAGCTTAGTCCTCCCCCAAGAGACCCAGTACTTC
CASSLVLPQETQYF
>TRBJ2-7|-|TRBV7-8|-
TGTGCCAGCAGCTCCCCCCGGAGGGGGAGGGCCTACGAGCAGTACTTC
CASSSPRRGRAYEQYF
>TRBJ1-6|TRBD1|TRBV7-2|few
TGTGCCAGCAACTTAGAGGTCTTGGGACAGGGGGTTTGGTCACCCCTCCACTTT
CASNLEVLGQGVWSPLHF
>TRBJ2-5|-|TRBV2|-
TGTGCCAGCAGTGATGAGTGGCAAGAGACCCAGTACTTC
CASSDEWQETQYF
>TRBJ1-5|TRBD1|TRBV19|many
TGTGCCAGTAGTAGAACAAGGACAGGGGAGCAGCCCCAGCATTTT
CASSRTRTGEQPQHF
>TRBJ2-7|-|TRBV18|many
TGTGCCAGCTCACCAACTTACACGCGGTACGAGCAGTACTTC
CASSPTYTRYEQYF
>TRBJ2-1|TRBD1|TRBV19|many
TGTGCCAGTAGAGACGGACAGGGGTCCCCCAATGAGCAGTTCTTC
CASRDGQGSPNEQFF
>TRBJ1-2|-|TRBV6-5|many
TGTGCCAGCAGTTACTCGAAGGGAGAGGGCTACACCTTC
CASSYSKGEGYTF
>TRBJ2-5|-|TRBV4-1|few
TGCGCCAGCAGCCAAGATTGGCAGGGGGCGGGGGAGCAGTACTTC
CASSQDWQGAGEQYF
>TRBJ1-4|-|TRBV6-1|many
TGTGCCAGCAGACGAGGTCAGGGTGAAAAACTGTTTTTT
CASRRGQGEKLFF
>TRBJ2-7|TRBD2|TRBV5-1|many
TGCGCCAGCAGCCTGGGACTAGCGGGATTATACTACGAGCAGTACTTC
CASSLGLAGLYYEQYF
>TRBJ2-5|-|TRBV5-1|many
TGCGCCAGCAGCTTGGGAGACCTAGTGAGGGGGGAGACCCAGTACTTC
CASSLGDLVRGETQYF
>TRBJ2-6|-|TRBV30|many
TGTGCCTGGAGGAGGCCGGGGGCCAACGTCCTGACTTTC
CAWRRPGANVLTF
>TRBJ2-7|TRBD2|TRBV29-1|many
TGCAGCACCTCACCCACTAGCGGGAGCGGCGAGCAGTACTTC
CSTSPTSGSGEQYF
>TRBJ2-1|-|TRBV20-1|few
TGCAGTGCTCCATACACCAATGAGCAGTTCTTC
CSAPYTNEQFF
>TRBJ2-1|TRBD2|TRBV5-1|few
TGCGCCAGCAGCTCAGCCGGGACTAGCGGGAGGAGCTCCTACAATGAGCAGTTCTTC
CASSSAGTSGRSSYNEQFF
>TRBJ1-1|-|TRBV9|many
TGTGCCAGCAGCCCCTTAGAGAGATACACTGAAGCTTTCTTT
CASSPLERYTEAFF
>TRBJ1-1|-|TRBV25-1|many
TGTGCCAGCTTCAGGATTAAGTGCCGAGCTTTCTTT
CASFRIKCRAFF
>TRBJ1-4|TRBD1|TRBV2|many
TGTGCCAGCAGGCTACAGGGGAGAGGTGAAAAACTGTTTTTT
CASRLQGRGEKLFF
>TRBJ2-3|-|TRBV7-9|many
TGTGCCAGCGGGGACGGGGGTGCAGACACAGATACGCAGTATTTT
CASGDGGADTDTQYF
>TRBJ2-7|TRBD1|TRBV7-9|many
TGTGCCAGCAGCCCCTGGGACAGGGTGGGCCACGAGCAGTACTTC
CASSPWDRVGHEQYF
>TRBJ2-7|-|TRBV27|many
TGTGCCAGCAGTTTGGGGCCGGGGGTAGGCTACGAGCAGTACTTC
CASSLGPGVGYEQYF
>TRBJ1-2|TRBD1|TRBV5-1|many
TGCGCCAGCAGCCTCAGGACAGGGGACTATGGCTACACCTTC
CASSLRTGDYGYTF
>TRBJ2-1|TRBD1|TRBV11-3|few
TGTGCCAGCAGACGTCAGGGGGACCGCAATGAGCAGTTCTTC
CASRRQGDRNEQFF
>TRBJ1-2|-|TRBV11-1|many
TGTGCCAGCAGCCGGGAGTTTAACTATGGCTACACCTTC
CASSREFNYGYTF
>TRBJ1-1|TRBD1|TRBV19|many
TGTGCCAGTAGTATGTCAGGGGGCGCATCTGAAGCTTTCTTT
CASSMSGGASEAFF
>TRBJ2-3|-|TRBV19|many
TGTGCCAGTAGTATAGATGCAGGGTCTAGCACAGATACGCAGTATTTT
CASSIDAGSSTDTQYF
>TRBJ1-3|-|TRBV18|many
TGTGCCAGCTCACCATCAACAGGCTTGTCTGGAAACACCATATATTTT
CASSPSTGLSGNTIYF
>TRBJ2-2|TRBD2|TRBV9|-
TGTGCCAGCAGCGTAGGCGGGGGGGCCAACACCGGGGAGCTGTTTTTT
CASSVGGGANTGELFF
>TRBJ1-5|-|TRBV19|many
TGTGCCAGTAGTATAGCAGGGATCCATCAGCCCCAGCATTTT
CASSIAGIHQPQHF
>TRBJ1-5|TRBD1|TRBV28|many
TGTGCCAGCCTCGCCGGGACAGGTATCAAACCCCAGCATTTT
CASLAGTGIKPQHF
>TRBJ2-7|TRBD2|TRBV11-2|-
TGTGCCAGCAGCTTCGCTAGCGGTGAGGGCCACGAGCAGTACTTC
CASSFASGEGHEQYF
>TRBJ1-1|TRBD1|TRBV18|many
TGTGCCAGCTCCCCGGGACAGGGGTTATTTTACACTGAAGCTTTCTTT
CASSPGQGLFYTEAFF
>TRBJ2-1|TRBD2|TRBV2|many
TGTGCCAGCAGCCCTGGGGGACTAGAGCAGTTCTTC
CASSPGGLEQFF
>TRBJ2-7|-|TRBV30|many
TGTGCCTGGAGCCGCAGACAATCCAGCTCCTACGAGCAGTACTTC
CAWSRRQSSSYEQYF